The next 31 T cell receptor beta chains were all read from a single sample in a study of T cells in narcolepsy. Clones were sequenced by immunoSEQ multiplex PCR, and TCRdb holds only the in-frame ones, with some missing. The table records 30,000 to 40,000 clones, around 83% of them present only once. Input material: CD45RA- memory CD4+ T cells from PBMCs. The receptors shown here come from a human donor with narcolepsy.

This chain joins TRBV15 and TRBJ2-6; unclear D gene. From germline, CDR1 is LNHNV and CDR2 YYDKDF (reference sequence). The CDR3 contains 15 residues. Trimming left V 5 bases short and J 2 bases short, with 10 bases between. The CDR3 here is CATSLDQTGANVLTF. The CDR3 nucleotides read TGTGCCACCAGCCTTGACCAGACTGGGGCCAACGTCCTGACTTTC.

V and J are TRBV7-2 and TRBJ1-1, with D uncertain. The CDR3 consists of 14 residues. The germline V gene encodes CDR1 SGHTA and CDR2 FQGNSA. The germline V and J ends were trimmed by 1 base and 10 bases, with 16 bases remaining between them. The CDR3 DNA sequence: TGTGCCAGCAGCTTAGGGACGGGAGGTGACGGAGCTTTCTTT. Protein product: CASSLGTGGDGAFF. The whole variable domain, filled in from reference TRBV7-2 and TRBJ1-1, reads GAGVSQSPSNKVTEKGKDVELRCDPISGHTALYWYRQSLGQGLEFLIYFQGNSAPDKSGLPSDRFSAERTGGSVSTLTIQRTQQEDSAVYLCASSLGTGGDGAFFGQGTRLTVV.

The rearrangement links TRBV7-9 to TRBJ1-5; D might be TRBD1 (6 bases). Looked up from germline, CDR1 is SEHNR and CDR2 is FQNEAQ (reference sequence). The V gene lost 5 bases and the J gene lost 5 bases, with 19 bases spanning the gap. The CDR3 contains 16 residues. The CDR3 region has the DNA TGTGCCAGCAGCCACAACCTGGGGGCAGGAGATCAGCCCCAGCATTTT. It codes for CASSHNLGAGDQPQHF. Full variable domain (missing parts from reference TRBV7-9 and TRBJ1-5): DTGVSQNPRHKITKRGQNVTFRCDPISEHNRLYWYRQTLGQGPEFLTYFQNEAQLEKSRLLSDRFSAERPKGSFSTLEIQRTEQGDSAMYLCASSHNLGAGDQPQHFGDGTRLSIL.

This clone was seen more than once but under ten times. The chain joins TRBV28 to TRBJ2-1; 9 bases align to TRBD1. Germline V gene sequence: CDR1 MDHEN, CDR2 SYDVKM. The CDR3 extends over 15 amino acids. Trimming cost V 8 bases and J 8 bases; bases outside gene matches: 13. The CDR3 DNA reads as TGTGCCAGCTCCACGGGACAGGGAGTCAGGGATGAGCAGTTCTTC. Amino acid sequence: CASSTGQGVRDEQFF.

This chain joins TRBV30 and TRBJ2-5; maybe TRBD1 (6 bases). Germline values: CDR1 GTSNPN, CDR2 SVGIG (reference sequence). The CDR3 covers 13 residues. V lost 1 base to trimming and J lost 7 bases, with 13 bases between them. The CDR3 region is CAWSGDIGRTQYF. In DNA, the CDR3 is TGTGCCTGGAGTGGGGACATCGGCCGGACCCAGTACTTC.

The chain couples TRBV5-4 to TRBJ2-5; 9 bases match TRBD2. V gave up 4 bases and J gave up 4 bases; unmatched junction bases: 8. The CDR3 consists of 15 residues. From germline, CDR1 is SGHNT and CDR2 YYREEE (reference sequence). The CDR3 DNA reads TGTGCCAGCAGCCTGGGGACTAGCCGGTCAGAGACCCAGTACTTC. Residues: CASSLGTSRSETQYF.

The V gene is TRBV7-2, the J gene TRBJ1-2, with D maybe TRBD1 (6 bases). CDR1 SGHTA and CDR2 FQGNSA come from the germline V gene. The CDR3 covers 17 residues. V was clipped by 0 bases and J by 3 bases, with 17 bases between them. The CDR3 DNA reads TGTGCCAGCAGCTTAGCCCTAGGAGGGGGTATCGACTATGGCTACACCTTC. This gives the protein CASSLALGGGIDYGYTF.

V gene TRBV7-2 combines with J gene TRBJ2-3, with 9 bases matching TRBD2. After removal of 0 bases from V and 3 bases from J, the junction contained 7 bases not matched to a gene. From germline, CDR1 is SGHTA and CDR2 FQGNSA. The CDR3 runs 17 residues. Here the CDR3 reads CASSLARAGGVTDTQYF. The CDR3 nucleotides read TGTGCCAGCAGCTTAGCCCGAGCGGGGGGAGTAACAGATACGCAGTATTTT. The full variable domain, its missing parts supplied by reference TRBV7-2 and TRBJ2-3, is GAGVSQSPSNKVTEKGKDVELRCDPISGHTALYWYRQSLGQGLEFLIYFQGNSAPDKSGLPSDRFSAERTGGSVSTLTIQRTQQEDSAVYLCASSLARAGGVTDTQYFGPGTRLTVL.

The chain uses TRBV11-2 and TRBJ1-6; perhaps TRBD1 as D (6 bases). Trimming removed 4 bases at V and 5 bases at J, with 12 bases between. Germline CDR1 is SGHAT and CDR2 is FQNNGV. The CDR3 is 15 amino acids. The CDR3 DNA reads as TGTGCCAGCAGCTCCCGACAGGTTGATAATTCACCCCTCCACTTT. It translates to CASSSRQVDNSPLHF. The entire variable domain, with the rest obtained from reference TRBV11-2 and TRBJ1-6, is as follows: EAGVAQSPRYKIIEKRQSVAFWCNPISGHATLYWYQQILGQGPKLLIQFQNNGVVDDSQLPKDRFSAERLKGVDSTLKIQPAKLEDSAVYLCASSSRQVDNSPLHFGNGTRLTVT.

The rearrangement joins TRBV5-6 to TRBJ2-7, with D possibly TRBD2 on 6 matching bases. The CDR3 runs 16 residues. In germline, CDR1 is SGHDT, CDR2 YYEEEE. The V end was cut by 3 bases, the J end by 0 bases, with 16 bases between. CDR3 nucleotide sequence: TGTGCCAGCAGCTCCGGAGGGCTAGACTTCTCCTACGAGCAGTACTTC. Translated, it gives CASSSGGLDFSYEQYF.

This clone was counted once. CDR3 in DNA: TGTGCCAGCAGCCCCCGAGTGGTACGGAGGGCGGGCGAGCAGTACTTC. The encoded protein is CASSPRVVRRAGEQYF. The chain links TRBV11-2 to TRBJ2-7, with D tentatively TRBD2 (6 bases). Per the germline V gene, CDR1 is SGHAT and CDR2 is FQNNGV. Trimming left V 5 bases short and J 6 bases short, with 23 bases between. The CDR3 is made up of 16 amino acids.

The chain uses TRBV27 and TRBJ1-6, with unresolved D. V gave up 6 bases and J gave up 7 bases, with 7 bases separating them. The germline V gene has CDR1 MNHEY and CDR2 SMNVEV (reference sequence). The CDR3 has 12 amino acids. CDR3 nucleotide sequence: TGTGCCAGCAGACTCTTGAATTCACCCCTCCACTTT. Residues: CASRLLNSPLHF.

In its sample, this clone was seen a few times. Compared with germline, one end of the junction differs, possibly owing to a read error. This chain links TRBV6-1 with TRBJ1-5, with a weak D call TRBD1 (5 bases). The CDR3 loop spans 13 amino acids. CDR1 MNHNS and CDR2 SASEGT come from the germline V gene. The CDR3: CASREDRNQPQHF. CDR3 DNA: TGTGCCAGCAGGGAAGACAGAAATCAGCCCCAGCATTTT.

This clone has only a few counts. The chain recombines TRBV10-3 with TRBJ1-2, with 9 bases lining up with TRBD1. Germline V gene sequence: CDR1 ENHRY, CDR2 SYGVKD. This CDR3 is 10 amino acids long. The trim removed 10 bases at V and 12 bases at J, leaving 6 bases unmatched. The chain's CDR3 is CATGQGVNTF. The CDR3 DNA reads TGTGCCACGGGACAGGGAGTTAACACCTTC.

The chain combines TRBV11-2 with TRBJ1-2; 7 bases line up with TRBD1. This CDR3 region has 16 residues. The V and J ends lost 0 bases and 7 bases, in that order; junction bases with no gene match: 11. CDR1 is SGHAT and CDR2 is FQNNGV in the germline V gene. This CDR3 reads CASSLDSVGGLPGYTF. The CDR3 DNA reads TGTGCCAGCAGCTTAGACTCCGTAGGGGGCCTCCCTGGCTACACCTTC.

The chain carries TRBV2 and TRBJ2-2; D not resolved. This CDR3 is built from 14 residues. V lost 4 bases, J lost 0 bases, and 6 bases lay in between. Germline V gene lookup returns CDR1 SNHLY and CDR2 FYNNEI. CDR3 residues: CASSANTNTGELFF. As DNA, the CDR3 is TGTGCCAGCAGTGCCAACACGAACACCGGGGAGCTGTTTTTT. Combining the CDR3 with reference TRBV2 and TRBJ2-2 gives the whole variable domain EPEVTQTPSHQVTQMGQEVILRCVPISNHLYFYWYRQILGQKVEFLVSFYNNEISEKSEIFDDQFSVERPDGSNFTLKIRSTKLEDSAMYFCASSANTNTGELFFGEGSRLTVL.

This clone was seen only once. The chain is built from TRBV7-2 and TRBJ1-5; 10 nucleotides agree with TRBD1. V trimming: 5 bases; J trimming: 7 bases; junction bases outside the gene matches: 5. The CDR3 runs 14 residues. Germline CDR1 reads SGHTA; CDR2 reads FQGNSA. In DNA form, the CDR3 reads TGTGCCAGCAGCACAGGACAGGGGGACCAGCCCCAGCATTTT. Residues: CASSTGQGDQPQHF.

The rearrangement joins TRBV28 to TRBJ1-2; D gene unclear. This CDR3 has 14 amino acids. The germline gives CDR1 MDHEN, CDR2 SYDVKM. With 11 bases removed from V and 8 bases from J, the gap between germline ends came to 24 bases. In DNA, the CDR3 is TGTGCCGCTACCGGGCCCGCCCGCTATTACGGCTACACCTTC. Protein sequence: CAATGPARYYGYTF.

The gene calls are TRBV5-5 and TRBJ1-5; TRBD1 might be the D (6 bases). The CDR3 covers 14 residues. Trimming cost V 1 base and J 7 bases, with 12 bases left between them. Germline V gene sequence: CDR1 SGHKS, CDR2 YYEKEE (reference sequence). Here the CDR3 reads CASSLTRGSQPQHF. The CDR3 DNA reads TGTGCCAGCAGCTTGACCAGGGGCAGCCAGCCCCAGCATTTT.

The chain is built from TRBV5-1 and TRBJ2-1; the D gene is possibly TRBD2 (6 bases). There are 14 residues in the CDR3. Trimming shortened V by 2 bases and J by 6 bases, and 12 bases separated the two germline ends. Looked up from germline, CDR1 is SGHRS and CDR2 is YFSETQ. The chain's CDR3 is CASSFSGGANEQFF. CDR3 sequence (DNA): TGCGCCAGCAGCTTCAGTGGAGGGGCCAATGAGCAGTTCTTC.

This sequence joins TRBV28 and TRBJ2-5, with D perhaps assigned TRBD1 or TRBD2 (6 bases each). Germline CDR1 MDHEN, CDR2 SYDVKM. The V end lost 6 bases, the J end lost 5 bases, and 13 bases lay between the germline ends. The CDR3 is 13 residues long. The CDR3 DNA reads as TGTGCCAGCAGATTCCGGGGGCCGGAGACCCAGTACTTC. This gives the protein CASRFRGPETQYF.

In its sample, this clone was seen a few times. The DNA for the CDR3 is TGTGCCAGCAGCCCGACGGGGGAAGGAACCACTGAAGCTTTCTTT. The encoded protein is CASSPTGEGTTEAFF. The rearrangement links TRBV14 to TRBJ1-1; D perhaps matches TRBD1 (5 bases). The V gene's germline CDR1 is SGHDN and CDR2 FVKESK. Trimming cost V 4 bases and J 4 bases, with 16 bases left between them. The CDR3 length is 15 residues.

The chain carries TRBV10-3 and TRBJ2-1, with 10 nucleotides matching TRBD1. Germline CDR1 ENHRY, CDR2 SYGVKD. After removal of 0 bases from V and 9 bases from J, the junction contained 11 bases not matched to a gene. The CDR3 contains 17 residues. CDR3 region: CAISESRPGQGHAEQFF. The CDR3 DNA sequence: TGTGCCATCAGTGAGTCAAGGCCGGGACAGGGGCATGCTGAGCAGTTCTTC.

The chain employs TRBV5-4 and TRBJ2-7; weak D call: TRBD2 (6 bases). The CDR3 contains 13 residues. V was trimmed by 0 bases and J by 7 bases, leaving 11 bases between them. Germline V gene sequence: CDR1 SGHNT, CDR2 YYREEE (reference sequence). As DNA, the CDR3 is TGTGCCAGCAGCTTGGATGTGGGGAGGGAGCAGTACTTC. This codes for CASSLDVGREQYF.

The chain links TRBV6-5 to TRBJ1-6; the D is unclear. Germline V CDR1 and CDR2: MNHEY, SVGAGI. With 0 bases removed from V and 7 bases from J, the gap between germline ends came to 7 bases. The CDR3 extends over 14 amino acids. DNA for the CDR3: TGTGCCAGCAGTTACTCACCGGTAAATTCACCCCTCCACTTT. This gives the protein CASSYSPVNSPLHF.

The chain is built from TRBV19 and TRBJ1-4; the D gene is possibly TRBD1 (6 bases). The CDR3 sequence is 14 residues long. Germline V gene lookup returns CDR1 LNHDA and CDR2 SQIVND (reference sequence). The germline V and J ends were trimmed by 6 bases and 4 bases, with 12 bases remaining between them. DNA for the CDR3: TGTGCCAGTAGAGTACAGGGATTTAATGAAAAACTGTTTTTT. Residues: CASRVQGFNEKLFF.

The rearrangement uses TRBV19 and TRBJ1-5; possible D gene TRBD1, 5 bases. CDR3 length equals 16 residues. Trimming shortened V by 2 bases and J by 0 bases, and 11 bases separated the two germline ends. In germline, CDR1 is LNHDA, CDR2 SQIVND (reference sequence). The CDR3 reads CASSIRRGNSNQPQHF. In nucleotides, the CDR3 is TGTGCCAGTAGTATAAGAAGGGGTAATAGCAATCAGCCCCAGCATTTT.

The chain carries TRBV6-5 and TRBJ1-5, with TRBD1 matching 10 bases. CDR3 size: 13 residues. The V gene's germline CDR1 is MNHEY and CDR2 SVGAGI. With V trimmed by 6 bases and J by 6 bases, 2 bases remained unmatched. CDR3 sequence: CASSDRGPQPQHF. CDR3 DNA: TGTGCCAGCAGCGACAGGGGGCCTCAGCCCCAGCATTTT.

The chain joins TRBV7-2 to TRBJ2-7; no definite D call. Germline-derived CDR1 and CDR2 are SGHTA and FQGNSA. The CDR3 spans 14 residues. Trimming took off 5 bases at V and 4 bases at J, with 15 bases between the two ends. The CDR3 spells CASSLAIGVYEQYF. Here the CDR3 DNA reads TGTGCCAGCAGCCTCGCAATTGGCGTATACGAGCAGTACTTC.

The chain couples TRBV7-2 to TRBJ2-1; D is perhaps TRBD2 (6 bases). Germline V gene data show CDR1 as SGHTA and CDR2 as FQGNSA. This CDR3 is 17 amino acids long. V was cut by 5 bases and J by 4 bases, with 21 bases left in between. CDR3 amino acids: CASSPRGLQLIYNEQFF. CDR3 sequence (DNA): TGTGCCAGCAGCCCGAGGGGACTCCAACTAATTTACAATGAGCAGTTCTTC.

As DNA, the CDR3 is TGTGCCAGCAGCTTACAGCGGCTCTCCTACGAGCAGTACTTC. Amino acids: CASSLQRLSYEQYF. This chain connects TRBV7-2 to TRBJ2-5; the D gene is possibly TRBD2 (5 bases). The DNA end is a closer match to TRBJ2-7, so the J assignment may be wrong. The CDR3 contains 14 residues. Per germline, CDR1 SGHTA and CDR2 FQGNSA.